The 21 T cell receptor beta chains in this list originate from one sample, sequenced in a study of immune characterization of retroperitoneal liposarcoma. TCRdb reprocessed the PCR reads with MiXCR, giving one entry per CDR3 protein. The top ten hold about 42% of the sample, which has several thousand distinct CDR3 sequences, more than 25% seen once. Sequencing used blood. Source of these receptors: a male donor with retroperitoneal liposarcoma.

Only a few counts were recorded for this clonotype. J is TRBJ2-1 and V is TRBV12-3 or TRBV12-4; no definite D call. V lost 4 bases and J lost 0, with 10 bases in between. The CDR3 extends over 15 amino acids. CDR3 bases: TGTGCCAGCAGTTACGACACTCGCTCCTACAATGAGCAGTTCTTC. Translation: CASSYDTRSYNEQFF.

The chain employs TRBV27 and TRBJ2-5, with D perhaps assigned TRBD1 or TRBD2 (5 bases each). CDR1 and CDR2 from the germline V gene are MNHEY and SMNVEV (reference sequence). The V and J ends lost 3 bases and 5 bases respectively, with 16 bases between them. CDR3 length equals 15 residues. The CDR3 nucleotides read TGTGCCAGCAGTTTTAGTTCTGGCAGGGACGAGACCCAGTACTTC. Translated: CASSFSSGRDETQYF.

This clonotype was detected a few times. The chain carries TRBV7-6 and TRBJ2-4; possible D gene TRBD2, 5 bases. The CDR3 is 13 residues long. Germline V gene data show CDR1 as SGHVS and CDR2 as FNYEAQ. Trimming cost V 5 bases and J 8 bases, with 13 bases left between them. CDR3 nucleotide sequence: TGTGCCAGCAGCCGGACCAACGGGGACATTCAGTACTTC. It translates to CASSRTNGDIQYF.

This chain uses TRBV10-1 with TRBJ2-2; TRBD1 might be the D (6 bases). Germline CDR1 is WNHNN and CDR2 is SYGVQD (reference sequence). The CDR3 covers 14 residues. Trimming removed 3 bases from V and 2 bases from J, with 7 bases in between. This CDR3 is CASSDRGNTGELFF. CDR3 coding DNA: TGCGCCAGCAGTGACAGGGGAAACACCGGGGAGCTGTTTTTT.

This clonotype was counted many times. CDR3 sequence: CASSLREMGEGLGAETQYF. The CDR3 DNA is TGTGCCAGCAGCCTTAGGGAGATGGGGGAGGGCCTAGGGGCAGAGACCCAGTACTTC. The chain combines TRBV7-2 with TRBJ2-5, with 7 bases lining up with TRBD2. This CDR3 contains 19 residues. The V gene end was trimmed by 5 bases and the J gene end by 4 bases; junction bases not matched to a gene: 22. The germline gives CDR1 SGHTA, CDR2 FQGNSA.

This clonotype was observed at least ten times. V is TRBV6-6 and J is TRBJ2-1, with 7 positions matching TRBD1. The ends lost 2 bases at V and 13 bases at J; junction bases unmatched: 17. There are 16 residues in the CDR3. Germline V lookup: CDR1 MNHNY, CDR2 SVGAGI (reference sequence). The CDR3 spells CASSYAFDRVTKTQFF. The CDR3 nucleotides are TGTGCCAGCAGTTACGCCTTCGACAGGGTGACGAAGACCCAGTTCTTC.

Turning to this clonotype: The CDR3 ends on some other residue instead of the conserved phenylalanine or tryptophan, so this is likely a read error. The chain recombines TRBV6-1 with TRBJ2-1; 9 bases are a match to TRBD2. CDR1 MNHNS and CDR2 SASEGT come from the germline V gene. Trimming took 2 bases from V and 2 from J; bases not matched to a gene: 1. CDR3 length: 15 residues. The CDR3 reads CASSESGRPYNEQFL. In DNA form, the CDR3 reads TGTGCCAGCAGTGAAAGCGGGAGGCCCTACAATGAGCAGTTCTTA.

J is TRBJ1-4 and V is TRBV6-6; D gene ambiguous. Germline assignment: CDR1 MNHNY and CDR2 SVGAGI (reference sequence). The CDR3 contains 18 residues. V was clipped by 6 bases and J by 0 bases, with 20 bases between them. The CDR3 loop is CASSPSTGRETTNEKLFF. DNA for the CDR3: TGTGCCAGCAGCCCCTCGACGGGTCGTGAGACAACTAATGAAAAACTGTTTTTT.

CDR3 protein: CASSEEVGGDGTQYF. DNA of the CDR3: TGTGCCAGCAGTGAAGAAGTGGGAGGGGACGGTACGCAGTATTTT. This chain links TRBV6-1 with TRBJ2-3, with 7 nucleotides matching TRBD2. Germline lookup yields CDR1 MNHNS and CDR2 SASEGT. V was pared by 1 base and J by 8 bases, with 9 bases of the junction left unmatched. The CDR3 is made up of 15 amino acids.

This clonotype has ten or more counts. The chain joins TRBV6-5 to TRBJ1-4, with D tentatively TRBD1 (5 bases). Trimming stripped 2 bases from V and 2 bases from J, with 9 bases between. The V gene's germline CDR1 is MNHEY and CDR2 SVGAGI. The CDR3 runs to 15 residues. The DNA for the CDR3 is TGTGCCAGCAGTTACGGGCAGGGCACTAATGAAAAACTGTTTTTT. This gives the protein CASSYGQGTNEKLFF.

This clonotype was seen repeatedly, ten times or more. The rearrangement uses TRBV28 and TRBJ2-3; TRBD2 might be the D (6 bases). With 6 bases removed from V and 4 bases from J, the gap between germline ends came to 11 bases. Germline V gene sequence: CDR1 MDHEN, CDR2 SYDVKM. The CDR3 is 13 residues long. The CDR3 nucleotides are TGTGCCAGCAGGGAGGGGTGGGCAGATACGCAGTATTTT. Protein sequence: CASREGWADTQYF. Variable domain in full (rest from reference TRBV28 and TRBJ2-3): DVKVTQSSRYLVKRTGEKVFLECVQDMDHENMFWYRQDPGLGLRLIYFSYDVKMKEKGDIPEGYSVSREKKERFSLILESASTNQTSMYLCASREGWADTQYFGPGTRLTVL.

In this sample, this clonotype turned up a few times. The chain links TRBV4-1 to TRBJ1-1; possibly TRBD1 for D (5 bases). This CDR3 has 15 residues. Germline values: CDR1 MGHRA, CDR2 YSYEKL. The ends were cut back, 0 bases at V and 1 base at J, with 9 bases in the middle. The CDR3 sequence is CASSQDGTQNTEAFF. DNA for the CDR3: TGCGCCAGCAGCCAAGATGGGACCCAGAACACTGAAGCTTTCTTT.

In its sample, this clonotype was seen many times. The V gene is TRBV6-1, the J gene TRBJ2-1; TRBD1 aligns across 10 bases. TRBJ2-7 matches the DNA end more closely, so the J call is doubtful. The CDR3 consists of 13 residues. Germline CDR1 reads MNHNS; CDR2 reads SASEGT. For the CDR3, the DNA is TGTGCCAGCAGCGGGACAGGGGAGAATGAGCAGTACTTC. This gives the protein CASSGTGENEQYF.

This chain joins TRBV10-2 and TRBJ2-5; D remains ambiguous. The end of the DNA fits TRBJ2-7 better, so the J call may be wrong. Germline CDR1 and CDR2: WSHSY and SAAADI. The CDR3 is 12 residues long. The CDR3 bases are TGCGCCAGCAGGGGCGACCGATACGAGCAGTACTTC. This encodes CASRGDRYEQYF.

By sample fraction, this clonotype is medium-sized. The genes are TRBV27 and TRBJ1-1; TRBD1 is a possible D gene (5 bases). CDR1 and CDR2 (germline): MNHEY, SMNVEV (reference sequence). The CDR3 covers 14 residues. V lost 4 bases to trimming and J lost 6 bases, with 15 bases between them. CDR3 region: CASSSPAQTAEAFF. CDR3 nucleotide sequence: TGTGCCAGCAGTTCTCCTGCCCAGACAGCTGAAGCTTTCTTT.

The chain recombines TRBV6-1 with TRBJ1-3; D ambiguous. The V gene's germline CDR1 is MNHNS and CDR2 SASEGT. V dropped 4 bases and J dropped 0 bases, with 7 bases sitting between them. This CDR3 has 14 amino acids. CDR3 sequence: CASSATNSGNTIYF. DNA for the CDR3: TGTGCCAGCAGTGCGACAAACTCTGGAAACACCATATATTTT.

The chain has TRBV6-1 and TRBJ2-1; unclear D gene. Germline-derived CDR1 and CDR2 are MNHNS and SASEGT. The CDR3 is 11 amino acids. Trimming cost V 3 bases and J 9 bases, with 6 bases left between them. The CDR3 here is CASSDKSEQFF. In nucleotides, the CDR3 is TGTGCCAGCAGTGACAAGAGTGAGCAGTTCTTC.

This clonotype was observed at least ten times. This chain connects TRBV7-8 to TRBJ2-1; 16 positions match TRBD2. Trimming at V came to 4 bases and at J to 12 bases, leaving 12 bases not matched to a gene. CDR3 size: 17 residues. Germline CDR1 and CDR2: SGHVS and FQNEAQ. CDR3 coding DNA: TGTGCCAGCAGCTCGGGACTAGCGGGGGGGCGGACAGATACGCAGTTCTTC. It codes for CASSSGLAGGRTDTQFF. The full variable domain, in which reference TRBV7-8 and TRBJ2-1 provide the parts outside the CDR3, is GAGVSQSPRYKVAKRGQDVALRCDPISGHVSLFWYQQALGQGPEFLTYFQNEAQLDKSGLPSDRFFAERPEGSVSTLKIQRTQQEDSAVYLCASSSGLAGGRTDTQFFGPGTRLTVL.

V usage is TRBV3-1 and J usage is TRBJ2-1; D possibly uses TRBD1 or TRBD2 (6 bases each). V dropped 4 bases and J dropped 10 bases, with 20 bases sitting between them. Germline CDR1 reads LGHDT; CDR2 reads YNNKEL (reference sequence). The CDR3 is made up of 15 amino acids. CDR3 region: CASSPRAQLGGEQFF. CDR3 nucleotide sequence: TGTGCCAGCAGCCCTCGTGCCCAGCTAGGGGGGGAGCAGTTCTTC.

The genes are TRBV6-2 or TRBV6-3 and TRBJ2-1; D perhaps matches TRBD1 (5 bases). The germline V gene has CDR1 MNHEY and CDR2 SVGEGT. The CDR3 runs to 12 residues. V shed 2 bases and J shed 10 bases, with 9 bases lying between them. CDR3 in DNA: TGTGCCAGCAGTTACCCGACAGACGAGCAGTTCTTC. Residues: CASSYPTDEQFF.

The chain carries TRBV6-8 and TRBJ2-1; maybe TRBD1 (6 bases). The DNA end is a closer match to TRBJ2-7, so the J assignment may be wrong. The CDR3 runs to 15 residues. CDR1 and CDR2 (germline): MNHGY, SAAAGT. This CDR3 is CASSYSTGKYNEQYF. CDR3 DNA: TGTGCCAGCAGTTACTCTACAGGGAAATACAATGAGCAGTACTTC.